This TCR beta chain was captured in a study of T cells after posttransplantation cyclophosphamide. Sequencing was performed with immunoSEQ multiplex PCR; in TCRdb, only in-frame clones are kept and a portion is missing. In total the sample includes over 20,000 clones, none of them seen once. This related bone marrow graft donor gave peripheral blood on the day of marrow donation. Study-wide points: Donor-recipient repertoire similarity was low at 1-2 months, rising over year one. Recipient CMV seropositivity and CMV reactivation strongly tracked TRB clonality.

The table lists this clone with many counts. Its antigen remains unidentified. Germline loops: CDR1 SNHLY, CDR2 FYNNEI. With V trimmed by 7 bases and J by 3 bases, 5 bases remained unmatched. The CDR3 covers 15 residues. The rearrangement joins TRBV2 to TRBJ1-5, with 11 bases lining up with TRBD1. The sequenced sample consisted of PBMCs. The sequence came from a middle-aged man in good health, CMV-negative, and a related stem cell transplant donor. The CDR3 is CASIMDRGPNQPQHF. CDR3 sequence (DNA): TGTGCCAGCATTATGGACAGGGGGCCCAATCAGCCCCAGCATTTT.